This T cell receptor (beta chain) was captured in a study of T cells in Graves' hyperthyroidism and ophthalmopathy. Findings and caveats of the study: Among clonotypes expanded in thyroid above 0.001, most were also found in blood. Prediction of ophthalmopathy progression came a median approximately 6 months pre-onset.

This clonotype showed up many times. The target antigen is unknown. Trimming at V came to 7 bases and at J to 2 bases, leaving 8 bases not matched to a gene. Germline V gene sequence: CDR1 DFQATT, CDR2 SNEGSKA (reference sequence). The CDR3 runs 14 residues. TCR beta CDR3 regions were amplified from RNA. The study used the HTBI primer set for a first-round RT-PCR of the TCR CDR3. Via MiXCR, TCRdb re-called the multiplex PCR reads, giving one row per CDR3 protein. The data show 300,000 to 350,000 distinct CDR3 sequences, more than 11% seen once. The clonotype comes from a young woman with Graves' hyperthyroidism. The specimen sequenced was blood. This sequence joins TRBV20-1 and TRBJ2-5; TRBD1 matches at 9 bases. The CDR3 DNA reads TGCAGTGGTGGGACAGGGACGACTCAAGAGACCCAGTACTTC. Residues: CSGGTGTTQETQYF.